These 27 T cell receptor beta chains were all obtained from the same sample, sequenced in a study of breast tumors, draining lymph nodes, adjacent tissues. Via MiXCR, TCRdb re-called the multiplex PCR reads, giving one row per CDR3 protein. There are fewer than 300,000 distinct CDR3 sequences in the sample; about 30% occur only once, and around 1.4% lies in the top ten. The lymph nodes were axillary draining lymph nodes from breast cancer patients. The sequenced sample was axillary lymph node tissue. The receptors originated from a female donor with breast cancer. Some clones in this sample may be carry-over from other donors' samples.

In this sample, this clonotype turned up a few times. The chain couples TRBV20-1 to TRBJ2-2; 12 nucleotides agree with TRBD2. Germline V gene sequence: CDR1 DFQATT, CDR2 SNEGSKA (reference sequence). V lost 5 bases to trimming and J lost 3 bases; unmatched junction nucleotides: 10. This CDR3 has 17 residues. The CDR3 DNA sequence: TGCAGTGCTGCCGGGCTAGCGGGGGGGGGTTACACCGGGGAGCTGTTTTTT. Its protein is CSAAGLAGGGYTGELFF.

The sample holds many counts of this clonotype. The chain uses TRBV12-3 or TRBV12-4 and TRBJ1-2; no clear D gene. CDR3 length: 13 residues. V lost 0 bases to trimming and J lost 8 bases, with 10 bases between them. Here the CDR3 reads CASSLAEDRGYTF. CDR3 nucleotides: TGTGCCAGCAGTTTAGCAGAGGATCGGGGCTACACCTTC.

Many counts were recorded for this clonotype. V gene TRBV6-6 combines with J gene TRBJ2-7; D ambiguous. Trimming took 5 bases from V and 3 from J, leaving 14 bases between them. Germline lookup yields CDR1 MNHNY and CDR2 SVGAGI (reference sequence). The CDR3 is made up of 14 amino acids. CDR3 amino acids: CASSHARPDYEQYF. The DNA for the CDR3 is TGTGCCAGCAGTCACGCGCGGCCTGACTACGAGCAGTACTTC.

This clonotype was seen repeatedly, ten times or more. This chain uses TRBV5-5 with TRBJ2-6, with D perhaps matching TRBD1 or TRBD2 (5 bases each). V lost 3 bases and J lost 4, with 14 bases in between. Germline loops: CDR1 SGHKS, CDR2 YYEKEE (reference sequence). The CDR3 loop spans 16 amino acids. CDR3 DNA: TGTGCCAGCAGCTCGGGACGGGCGGCGGGGGCCAACGTCCTGACTTTC. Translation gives CASSSGRAAGANVLTF.

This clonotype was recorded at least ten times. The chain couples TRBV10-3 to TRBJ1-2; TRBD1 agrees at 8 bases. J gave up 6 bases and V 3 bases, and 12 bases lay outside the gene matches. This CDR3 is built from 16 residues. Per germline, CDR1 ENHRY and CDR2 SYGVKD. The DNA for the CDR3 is TGTGCCATCAGTGATCAGGACAGGGCAAAGTACCATGGCTACACCTTC. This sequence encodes CAISDQDRAKYHGYTF.

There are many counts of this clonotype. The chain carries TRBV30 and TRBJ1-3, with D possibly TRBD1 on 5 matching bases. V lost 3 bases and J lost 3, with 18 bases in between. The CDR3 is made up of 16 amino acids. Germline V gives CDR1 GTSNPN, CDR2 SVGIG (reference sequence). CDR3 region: CAWRERTGTGGNTIYF. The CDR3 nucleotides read TGTGCCTGGAGAGAACGTACCGGGACCGGTGGAAACACCATATATTTT.

CDR3 sequence: CASSSPDSGNTIYF. In DNA form, the CDR3 reads TGTGCCAGCAGTTCCCCGGACTCTGGAAACACCATATATTTT. The genes are TRBV28 and TRBJ1-3; D not certain. CDR3 length: 14 residues. Germline V gene data show CDR1 as MDHEN and CDR2 as SYDVKM. With 4 bases removed from V and 0 bases from J, the gap between germline ends came to 7 bases.

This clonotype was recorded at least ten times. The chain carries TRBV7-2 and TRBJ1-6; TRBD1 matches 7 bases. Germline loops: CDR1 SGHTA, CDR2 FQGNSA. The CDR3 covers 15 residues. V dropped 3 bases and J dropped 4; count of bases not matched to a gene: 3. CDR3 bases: TGTGCCAGCAGCTTGACAGGGAGATATAATTCACCCCTCCACTTT. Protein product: CASSLTGRYNSPLHF.

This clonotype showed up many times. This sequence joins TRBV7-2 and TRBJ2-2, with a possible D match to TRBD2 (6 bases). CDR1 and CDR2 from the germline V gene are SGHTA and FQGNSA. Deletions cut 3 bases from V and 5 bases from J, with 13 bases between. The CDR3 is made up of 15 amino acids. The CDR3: CASSFYGRGTGELFF. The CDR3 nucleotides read TGTGCCAGCAGCTTTTACGGGAGAGGTACCGGGGAGCTGTTTTTT.

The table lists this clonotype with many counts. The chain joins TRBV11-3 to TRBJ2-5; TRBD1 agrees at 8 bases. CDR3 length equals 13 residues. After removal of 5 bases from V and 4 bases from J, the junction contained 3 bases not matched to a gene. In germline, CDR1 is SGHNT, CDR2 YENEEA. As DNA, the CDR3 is TGTGCCAGCAGCAATGACAGGGGAGAGACCCAGTACTTC. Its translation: CASSNDRGETQYF.

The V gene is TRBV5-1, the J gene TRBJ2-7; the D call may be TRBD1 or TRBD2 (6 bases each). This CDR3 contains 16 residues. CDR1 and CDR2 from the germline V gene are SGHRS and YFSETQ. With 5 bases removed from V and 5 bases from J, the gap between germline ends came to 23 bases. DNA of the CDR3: TGCGCCAGCAGACAGTTCCGGGGCAGGGGCGGGGACGAGCAGTACTTC. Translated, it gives CASRQFRGRGGDEQYF.

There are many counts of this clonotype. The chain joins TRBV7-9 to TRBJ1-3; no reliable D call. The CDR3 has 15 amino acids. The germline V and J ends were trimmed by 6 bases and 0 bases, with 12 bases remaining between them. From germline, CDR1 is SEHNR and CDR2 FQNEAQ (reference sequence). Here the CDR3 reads CASSRDKISGNTIYF. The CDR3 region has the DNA TGTGCCAGCAGTCGCGACAAGATCTCTGGAAACACCATATATTTT.

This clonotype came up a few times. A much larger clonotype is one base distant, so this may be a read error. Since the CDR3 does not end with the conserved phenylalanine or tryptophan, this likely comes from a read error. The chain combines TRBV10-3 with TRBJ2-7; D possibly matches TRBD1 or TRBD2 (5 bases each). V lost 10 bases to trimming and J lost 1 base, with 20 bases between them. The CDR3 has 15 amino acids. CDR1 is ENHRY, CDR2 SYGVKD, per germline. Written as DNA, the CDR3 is TGTGCCAGCAGCCAAGATGGGGACGCTTCCTACGAGCAGTACCTC. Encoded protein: CASSQDGDASYEQYL.

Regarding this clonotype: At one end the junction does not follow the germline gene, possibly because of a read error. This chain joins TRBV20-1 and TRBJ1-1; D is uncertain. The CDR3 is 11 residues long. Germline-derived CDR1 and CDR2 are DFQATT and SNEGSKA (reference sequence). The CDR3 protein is CSANRNTEACF. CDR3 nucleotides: TGCAGTGCTAATAGGAACACTGAAGCTTGCTTT.

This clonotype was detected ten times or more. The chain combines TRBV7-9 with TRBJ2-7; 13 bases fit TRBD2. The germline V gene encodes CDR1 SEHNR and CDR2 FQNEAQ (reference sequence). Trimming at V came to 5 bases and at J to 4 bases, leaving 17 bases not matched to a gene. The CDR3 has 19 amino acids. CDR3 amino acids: CASSTPGQGLAGPPYEQYF. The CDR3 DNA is TGTGCCAGCAGCACCCCGGGACAGGGACTAGCGGGACCACCGTACGAGCAGTACTTC.

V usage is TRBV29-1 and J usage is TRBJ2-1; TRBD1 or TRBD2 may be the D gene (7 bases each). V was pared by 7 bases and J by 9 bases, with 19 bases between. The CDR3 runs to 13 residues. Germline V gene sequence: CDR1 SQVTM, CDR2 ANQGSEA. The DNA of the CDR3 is TGCAGCGGCCGACAGGGAGGGCCATCTGAGCAGTTCTTC. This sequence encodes CSGRQGGPSEQFF.

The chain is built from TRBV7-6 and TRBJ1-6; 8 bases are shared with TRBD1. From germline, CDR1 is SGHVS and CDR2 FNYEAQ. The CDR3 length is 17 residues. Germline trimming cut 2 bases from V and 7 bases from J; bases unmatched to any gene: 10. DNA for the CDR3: TGTGCCAGCAGCTTAAACCCCGGACAGGGTGTCAATTCACCCCTCCACTTT. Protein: CASSLNPGQGVNSPLHF.

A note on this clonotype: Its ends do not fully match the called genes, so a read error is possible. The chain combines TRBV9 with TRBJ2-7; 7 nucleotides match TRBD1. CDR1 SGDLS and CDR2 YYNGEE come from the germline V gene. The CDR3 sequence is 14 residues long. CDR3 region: CASNRGSQSYEQSF. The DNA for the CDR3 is TGTGCCAGTAACAGGGGCTCGCAATCCTACGAGCAGTCCTTC.

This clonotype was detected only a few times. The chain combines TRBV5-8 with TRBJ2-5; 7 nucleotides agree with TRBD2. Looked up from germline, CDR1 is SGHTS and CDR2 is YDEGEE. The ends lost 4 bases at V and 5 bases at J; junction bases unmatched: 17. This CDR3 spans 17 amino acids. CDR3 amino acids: CASSPGTTAVKRETQYF. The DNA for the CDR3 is TGTGCCAGCAGCCCGGGGACTACCGCCGTAAAAAGGGAGACCCAGTACTTC.

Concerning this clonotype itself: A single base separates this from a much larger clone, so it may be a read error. The CDR3 sequence: CASSLVLAAAGEQYF. CDR3 nucleotides: TGTGCCAGCAGCTTAGTACTAGCGGCAGCGGGCGAGCAGTACTTC. The chain joins TRBV11-2 to TRBJ2-7; the match to TRBD2 covers 8 bases. The germline gives CDR1 SGHAT, CDR2 FQNNGV. The CDR3 contains 15 residues. J was trimmed by 6 bases and V by 1 base; bases with no gene match: 8. The full variable domain, in which reference TRBV11-2 and TRBJ2-7 provide the parts outside the CDR3, is EAGVAQSPRYKIIEKRQSVAFWCNPISGHATLYWYQQILGQGPKLLIQFQNNGVVDDSQLPKDRFSAERLKGVDSTLKIQPAKLEDSAVYLCASSLVLAAAGEQYFGPGTRLTVT.

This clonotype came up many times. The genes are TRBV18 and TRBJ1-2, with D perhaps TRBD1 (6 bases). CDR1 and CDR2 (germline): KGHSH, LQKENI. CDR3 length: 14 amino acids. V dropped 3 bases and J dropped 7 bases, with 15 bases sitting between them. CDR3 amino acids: CASSPGAGETGYTF. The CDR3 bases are TGTGCCAGCTCACCGGGCGCAGGGGAAACTGGCTACACCTTC.

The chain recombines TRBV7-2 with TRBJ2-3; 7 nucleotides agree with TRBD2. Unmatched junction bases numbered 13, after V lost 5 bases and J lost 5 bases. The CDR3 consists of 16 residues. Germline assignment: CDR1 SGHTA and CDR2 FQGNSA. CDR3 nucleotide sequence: TGTGCCAGCAGCCTCAACTGGGCGGGAGTGGGAGATACGCAGTATTTT. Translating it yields CASSLNWAGVGDTQYF.

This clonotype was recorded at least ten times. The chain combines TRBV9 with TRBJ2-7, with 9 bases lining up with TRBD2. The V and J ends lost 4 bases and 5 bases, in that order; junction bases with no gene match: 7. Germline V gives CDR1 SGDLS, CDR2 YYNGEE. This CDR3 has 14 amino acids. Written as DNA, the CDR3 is TGTGCCAGCAGCTCCCCGGGACTAGCAGACGAGCAGTACTTC. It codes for CASSSPGLADEQYF.

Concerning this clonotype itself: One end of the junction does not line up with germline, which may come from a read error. The CDR3 reads CAGSHKGGTSSYNEQFF. CDR3 sequence (DNA): TGTGCCGGCAGCCATAAAGGGGGGACTAGCAGCTACAATGAGCAGTTCTTC. J is TRBJ2-1 and V is TRBV7-4, with 9 bases identical to TRBD2. Germline-derived CDR1 and CDR2 are SGHVT and SQSDAQ. This CDR3 comprises 17 residues.

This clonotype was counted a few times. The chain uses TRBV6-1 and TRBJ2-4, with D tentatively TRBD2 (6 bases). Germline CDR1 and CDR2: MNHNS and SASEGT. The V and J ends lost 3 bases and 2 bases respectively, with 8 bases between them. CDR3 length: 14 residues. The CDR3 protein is CASSDGGTKNIQYF. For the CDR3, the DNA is TGTGCCAGCAGTGATGGGGGGACCAAAAACATTCAGTACTTC.

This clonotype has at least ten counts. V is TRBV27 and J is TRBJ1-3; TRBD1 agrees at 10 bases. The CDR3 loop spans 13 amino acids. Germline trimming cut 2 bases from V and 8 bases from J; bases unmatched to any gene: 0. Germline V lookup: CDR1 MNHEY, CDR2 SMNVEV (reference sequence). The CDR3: CASSLDRGHTIYF. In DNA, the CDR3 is TGTGCCAGCAGTTTAGACAGGGGGCACACCATATATTTT.

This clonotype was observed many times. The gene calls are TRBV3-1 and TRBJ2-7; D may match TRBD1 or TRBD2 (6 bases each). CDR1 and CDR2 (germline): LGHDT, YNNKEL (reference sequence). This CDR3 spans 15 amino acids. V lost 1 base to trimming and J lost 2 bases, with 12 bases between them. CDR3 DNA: TGTGCCAGCAGCCAAGGCGGGACACCTGCCTACGAGCAGTACTTC. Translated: CASSQGGTPAYEQYF.